The 25 T cell receptor beta chains below come from one sample, sequenced in a study of shared clonotypes between healthy human individuals. The method was immunoSEQ multiplex PCR; TCRdb's version includes in-frame clones alone and lacks a portion of them. Among more than 2,000,000 clones listed, just over 90% were seen once. Source material: naive CD4+ T cells sorted from blood. Described subset: CD45RA+ positively selected. These receptors were collected from a man aged 18 to 35 in good health.

This clone was seen a handful of times. The V gene is TRBV2, the J gene TRBJ2-7; maybe TRBD2 (5 bases). The CDR3 is made up of 13 amino acids. V dropped 4 bases and J dropped 3 bases, with 10 bases sitting between them. The V gene's germline CDR1 is SNHLY and CDR2 FYNNEI. The CDR3 loop is CASSVGVFYEQYF. The CDR3 DNA reads as TGTGCCAGCAGTGTGGGAGTATTCTACGAGCAGTACTTC.

The V gene is TRBV5-4, the J gene TRBJ2-2, with 11 bases lining up with TRBD1. The germline V gene has CDR1 SGHNT and CDR2 YYREEE (reference sequence). With 9 bases clipped from V and 7 bases from J, the junction kept 14 bases outside the gene matches. The CDR3 totals 16 residues. The CDR3 nucleotides are TGTGCCACCACTAGGGGACAGGGGGTTGAGGACGGGGAGCTGTTTTTT. It specifies CATTRGQGVEDGELFF. Combining the CDR3 with reference TRBV5-4 and TRBJ2-2 gives the whole variable domain ETGVTQSPTHLIKTRGQQVTLRCSSQSGHNTVSWYQQALGQGPQFIFQYYREEENGRGNFPPRFSGLQFPNYSSELNVNALELDDSALYLCATTRGQGVEDGELFFGEGSRLTVL.

Note on this clone: The same CDR3 arises from other DNA sequences in this sample as well. The gene calls are TRBV7-2 and TRBJ1-2; tentative D call: TRBD1 (6 bases). The CDR3 runs 13 residues. Germline CDR1 SGHTA, CDR2 FQGNSA. Trimming removed 6 bases at V and 4 bases at J, with 12 bases between. The CDR3 DNA reads as TGTGCCAGCAGTTTGGACAGTCTCTATGGCTACACCTTC. Residues: CASSLDSLYGYTF.

V and J are TRBV5-1 and TRBJ2-7, with 7 bases matching TRBD1. Germline values: CDR1 SGHRS, CDR2 YFSETQ. V was clipped by 3 bases and J by 5 bases; unmatched bases: 11. This CDR3 comprises 15 residues. CDR3 nucleotide sequence: TGCGCCAGCAGCTCCCGGACAGGCAGGGCTAACGAGCAGTACTTC. Translated: CASSSRTGRANEQYF.

The V call is TRBV18, the J call TRBJ2-2; D gene ambiguous. This CDR3 spans 16 amino acids. Germline CDR1 is KGHSH and CDR2 is LQKENI. Trimming shortened V by 1 base and J by 1 base, and 10 bases separated the two germline ends. This CDR3 is CASSPLSTGNTGELFF. In nucleotides, the CDR3 is TGTGCCAGCTCACCACTAAGCACCGGGAACACCGGGGAGCTGTTTTTT.

This rearrangement joins TRBV30 to TRBJ1-2, with D perhaps matching TRBD1 (6 bases). This CDR3 is built from 14 residues. Per the germline V gene, CDR1 is GTSNPN and CDR2 is SVGIG (reference sequence). V was cut by 2 bases and J by 6 bases, with 16 bases left in between. The CDR3 bases are TGTGCCTGGAGTCCTCGGGCAACAGGGAATGGCTACACCTTC. It is translated as CAWSPRATGNGYTF.

About this clone: Other nucleotide sequences in the sample specify the same CDR3. The J gene is TRBJ1-5, the V gene TRBV28, with D possibly being TRBD1 (5 bases). V was cut by 3 bases and J by 0 bases, with 6 bases left in between. CDR3 size: 14 residues. Germline-derived CDR1 and CDR2 are MDHEN and SYDVKM. The CDR3 region is CASSFQGSNQPQHF. The CDR3 nucleotides read TGTGCCAGCAGTTTCCAGGGTAGCAATCAGCCCCAGCATTTT.

This chain links TRBV27 with TRBJ1-1, with unresolved D. Trimming cost V 3 bases and J 0 bases, with 11 bases left between them. The CDR3 is 15 residues long. CDR1 is MNHEY, CDR2 SMNVEV, per germline (reference sequence). The CDR3 DNA is TGTGCCAGCAGTTTTTCCCCCCAGGTGAACACTGAAGCTTTCTTT. This encodes CASSFSPQVNTEAFF.

Points on this clone: This sample also contains other DNA sequences that code for the same CDR3. This chain links TRBV29-1 with TRBJ2-7, with 7 bases matching TRBD2. The length of the CDR3 is 11 residues. Trimming took 6 bases from V and 1 from J; bases not matched to a gene: 0. Germline V gives CDR1 SQVTM, CDR2 ANQGSEA. The CDR3 protein is CSVAGSYEQYF. The CDR3 nucleotides are TGCAGCGTAGCGGGATCCTACGAGCAGTACTTC.

The chain is built from TRBV5-6 and TRBJ1-5; D unclear. The CDR3 has 12 residues. Germline V gene sequence: CDR1 SGHDT, CDR2 YYEEEE. The germline V and J ends were trimmed by 3 bases and 4 bases, with 5 bases remaining between them. Here the CDR3 DNA reads TGTGCCAGCAGCTATGTGAATCAGCCCCAGCATTTT. Protein: CASSYVNQPQHF.

In DNA form, the CDR3 reads TGTGCCAGCAGCTTATTTGCGGGAGTGGCCACCGGGGAGCTGTTTTTT. Protein product: CASSLFAGVATGELFF. V usage is TRBV7-8 and J usage is TRBJ2-2; 7 bases match TRBD2. Trimming removed 2 bases from V and 4 bases from J; junction bases left unmatched: 7. CDR1 and CDR2 (germline): SGHVS, FQNEAQ. The CDR3 consists of 16 residues.

As to this clone: Other DNA sequences within the sample encode an identical CDR3. The gene calls are TRBV7-8 and TRBJ2-7, with D possibly TRBD1 on 6 matching bases. This CDR3 has 13 amino acids. Trimming removed 5 bases at V and 4 bases at J, with 12 bases between. The germline CDR1 and CDR2 sequences are SGHVS and FQNEAQ. This chain's CDR3 is CASSPGHLYEQYF. Written as DNA, the CDR3 is TGTGCCAGCAGCCCGGGACACCTGTACGAGCAGTACTTC.

The chain employs TRBV7-8 and TRBJ1-5, with a tentative D call TRBD1 (5 bases). The CDR3 spans 15 residues. Germline V gene data show CDR1 as SGHVS and CDR2 as FQNEAQ. V lost 3 bases, J lost 3 bases, and 12 bases lay in between. CDR3 in DNA: TGTGCCAGCAGCTTTGGGGCAGGCAACAATCAGCCCCAGCATTTT. This codes for CASSFGAGNNQPQHF.

This clone has just one count. V usage is TRBV7-9 and J usage is TRBJ2-5; 15 positions agree with TRBD2. From germline, CDR1 is SEHNR and CDR2 FQNEAQ (reference sequence). This CDR3 has 17 residues. The junction had 8 bases not matched to a gene; V was cut back by 5 bases and J by 4 bases. The CDR3, as DNA: TGTGCCAGCAGCCGCGGGACTAGCGGGGGGAAAGGAGAGACCCAGTACTTC. Protein: CASSRGTSGGKGETQYF.

The genes are TRBV5-4 and TRBJ2-3, with TRBD2 matching over 10 bases. The junction had 7 bases not matched to a gene; V was cut back by 2 bases and J by 4 bases. Germline-derived CDR1 and CDR2 are SGHNT and YYREEE (reference sequence). The CDR3 runs to 16 residues. CDR3 nucleotides: TGTGCCAGCAGCTTAAGGGCTAGCGGGAGAGCAGATACGCAGTATTTT. It encodes CASSLRASGRADTQYF. Full variable domain (rest looked up from reference TRBV5-4 and TRBJ2-3): ETGVTQSPTHLIKTRGQQVTLRCSSQSGHNTVSWYQQALGQGPQFIFQYYREEENGRGNFPPRFSGLQFPNYSSELNVNALELDDSALYLCASSLRASGRADTQYFGPGTRLTVL.

The V call is TRBV19, the J call TRBJ1-5; the D is unclear. This CDR3 has 15 amino acids. The ends were cut back, 5 bases at V and 5 bases at J, with 16 bases in the middle. Germline V gene lookup returns CDR1 LNHDA and CDR2 SQIVND (reference sequence). The CDR3 region is CASSLGLTTHQPQHF. In nucleotides, the CDR3 is TGTGCCAGTAGTCTCGGTCTGACCACCCATCAGCCCCAGCATTTT. Together with reference TRBV19 and TRBJ1-5, the CDR3 gives the full variable domain: DGGITQSPKYLFRKEGQNVTLSCEQNLNHDAMYWYRQDPGQGLRLIYYSQIVNDFQKGDIAEGYSVSREKKESFPLTVTSAQKNPTAFYLCASSLGLTTHQPQHFGDGTRLSIL.

This chain uses TRBV4-3 with TRBJ2-1; TRBD1 aligns across 10 bases. Germline-derived CDR1 and CDR2 are LGHNA and YSLEER. The CDR3 covers 15 residues. Trimming cost V 0 bases and J 7 bases; bases outside gene matches: 3. Here the CDR3 reads CASSQEGTGVNEQFF. The CDR3 DNA reads TGCGCCAGCAGCCAAGAAGGGACAGGGGTTAATGAGCAGTTCTTC.

The CDR3 here is CASSPQIQETQYF. The CDR3 nucleotides are TGTGCCAGCAGTCCCCAGATACAAGAGACCCAGTACTTC. This chain connects TRBV6-5 to TRBJ2-5; D remains unclear. CDR3 length: 13 residues. Trimming pared 5 bases from V and 2 bases from J, leaving 9 bases between. Germline lookup yields CDR1 MNHEY and CDR2 SVGAGI.

The chain combines TRBV5-1 with TRBJ2-1; D gene uncertain. The CDR3 has 12 residues. V dropped 2 bases and J dropped 7 bases, with 7 bases sitting between them. Per germline, CDR1 SGHRS and CDR2 YFSETQ. CDR3 coding DNA: TGCGCCAGCAGCTTTCCCTCTAATGAGCAGTTCTTC. Translating it yields CASSFPSNEQFF.

V gene TRBV5-8 combines with J gene TRBJ2-7, with D perhaps matching TRBD1 (7 bases). Germline-derived CDR1 and CDR2 are SGHTS and YDEGEE. The CDR3 spans 14 residues. Trimming left V 3 bases short and J 5 bases short, with 15 bases between. The DNA for the CDR3 is TGTGCCAGCAGCTCATGGGGCAGGGGGGACGAGCAGTACTTC. Residues: CASSSWGRGDEQYF.

The chain uses TRBV5-1 and TRBJ2-3, with TRBD2 identical over 11 bases. V lost 4 bases and J lost 0; bases outside the gene matches: 1. There are 15 residues in the CDR3. Looked up from germline, CDR1 is SGHRS and CDR2 is YFSETQ. CDR3 amino acids: CASSGLAGSTDTQYF. CDR3 coding DNA: TGCGCCAGCAGCGGACTAGCGGGTAGCACAGATACGCAGTATTTT. Full variable domain (remainder filled in from reference TRBV5-1 and TRBJ2-3): KAGVTQTPRYLIKTRGQQVTLSCSPISGHRSVSWYQQTPGQGLQFLFEYFSETQRNKGNFPGRFSGRQFSNSRSEMNVSTLELGDSALYLCASSGLAGSTDTQYFGPGTRLTVL.

The rearrangement uses TRBV19 and TRBJ1-4; possibly TRBD1 for D (5 bases). The CDR3 has 13 residues. The V end lost 7 bases, the J end lost 8 bases, and 14 bases lay between the germline ends. Per the germline V gene, CDR1 is LNHDA and CDR2 is SQIVND (reference sequence). CDR3 DNA sequence: TGTGCCAGTACCGGGGGGAGGGGCGAAAAACTGTTTTTT. It yields the protein CASTGGRGEKLFF.

CDR3 DNA: TGTGCCAGCACGGCCGGGACAGTTAATTCACCCCTCCACTTT. It translates to CASTAGTVNSPLHF. The V gene is TRBV6-6, the J gene TRBJ1-6; 7 bases align to TRBD1. J gave up 6 bases and V 7 bases, and 6 bases lay outside the gene matches. Looked up from germline, CDR1 is MNHNY and CDR2 is SVGAGI (reference sequence). The CDR3 runs 14 residues.

The rearrangement joins TRBV11-2 to TRBJ2-1, with D unresolved. Looked up from germline, CDR1 is SGHAT and CDR2 is FQNNGV. CDR3 size: 13 residues. With 0 bases removed from V and 3 bases from J, the gap between germline ends came to 3 bases. The CDR3 protein is CASSLDVYNEQFF. The CDR3 DNA is TGTGCCAGCAGCTTAGATGTCTACAATGAGCAGTTCTTC.

The V and J genes are TRBV4-3 and TRBJ2-3; possible D gene TRBD2, 6 bases. From germline, CDR1 is LGHNA and CDR2 YSLEER. The V end was cut by 1 base, the J end by 1 base, with 12 bases between. The CDR3 is made up of 16 amino acids. CDR3 in DNA: TGCGCCAGCAGCCAAGTGCAAACGGGAGGCACAGATACGCAGTATTTT. Amino acids: CASSQVQTGGTDTQYF.